This TCR beta chain was identified in a study of regulatory T cells in long-lasting Graves disease. Time point reported: persistent/refractory GD, antithyroid drugs over 5 years with positive TRAb. Making the TCR library involved RNA that had been extracted from PBMCs. CDR3 length: 14 amino acids. Germline assignment: CDR1 MNHNS and CDR2 SASEGT. Unmatched junction bases numbered 7, after V lost 6 bases and J lost 7 bases. Remarks on this clonotype: The antigen remains unidentified.

Study outcomes and limitations: Study of thyroid tissue was not done, with only peripheral blood studied. Persistent Graves' disease cases displayed lower TCR diversity than newly diagnosed ones.

The TCR beta library used iRepertoire HTBI primers with Arm-PCR amplification of CDR3. TCRdb fed the multiplex PCR reads into MiXCR, producing one record per CDR3 protein. The repertoire includes about 400,000 distinct CDR3 sequences, roughly 20% of them detected once, and 20% sits in the top ten. The chain uses TRBV6-1 and TRBJ1-5; 9 bases match TRBD1. The clonotype comes from a female donor with Graves disease. Specimen: peripheral blood mononuclear cells (PBMCs), collected when the disease was refractory, from a patient treated with antithyroid drugs. CDR3 nucleotide sequence: TGTGCCAGCAGGCCTGGACAGGGGCTCCAGCCCCAGCATTTT. This sequence encodes CASRPGQGLQPQHF.